These T cell receptor beta chains were read from a single sample in a study of PD-1 and CTLA-4 blockade in melanoma. This table comes from immunoSEQ multiplex PCR, and its TCRdb copy is limited to in-frame clones, with some not included. This sample has 34,000 or so clones, with 88% found just once. Sequenced here: CD8+ T cells from peripheral blood, sampled from a patient given anti-PD-1 treatment. Every receptor here comes from a human donor with melanoma. CDR3s include the opening cysteine and the closing phenylalanine or tryptophan. A D gene is named only where the DNA matches it firmly.

TRBV3-1/TRBV3-2	.	TRBJ1-2	CASSQGGTNYGYTF	TGTGCCAGCAGCCAAGGGGGCACTAACTATGGCTACACCTTC
TRBV25-1	TRBD1	TRBJ2-1	CASKEGQGGLYNEQFF	TGTGCCAGCAAAGAAGGACAGGGGGGCCTATACAATGAGCAGTTCTTC
TRBV19	.	TRBJ2-2	CASSLHTNTGELFF	TGTGCCAGTAGCTTGCATACGAACACCGGGGAGCTGTTTTTT
TRBV19	TRBD1	TRBJ2-5	CASNTGVGETQYF	TGTGCCAGTAACACAGGGGTAGGGGAGACCCAGTACTTC
TRBV4-1	TRBD2	TRBJ2-1	CASSQEVFSGGANEQFF	TGCGCCAGCAGCCAAGAGGTTTTTAGCGGGGGGGCAAATGAGCAGTTCTTC
TRBV27	.	TRBJ2-7	CASSLTPTYEQYF	TGTGCCAGCAGTTTAACCCCAACCTACGAGCAGTACTTC
TRBV27	.	TRBJ2-1	CASSFPGTSYNEQFF	TGTGCCAGCAGTTTCCCCGGGACATCCTACAATGAGCAGTTCTTC
TRBV14	TRBD1	TRBJ1-1	CASSQTGSGGTEAFF	TGTGCCAGCAGCCAAACAGGGTCAGGGGGAACTGAAGCTTTCTTT
TRBV4-3	TRBD1	TRBJ2-1	CASSQGTGDYNEQFF	TGCGCCAGCAGCCAGGGAACAGGGGACTACAATGAGCAGTTCTTC
TRBV20-1	.	TRBJ1-1	CSASFGGTGVPEAFF	TGCAGTGCTAGTTTTGGAGGAACGGGTGTCCCTGAAGCTTTCTTT
TRBV10-3	.	TRBJ1-2	CAISADGASGYTF	TGTGCCATCAGTGCGGACGGTGCTTCTGGCTACACCTTC